The sequence of this TCR beta chain was determined in a study of blood T cell repertoires in COVID-19. Germline CDR1 is SGHNT and CDR2 is YYREEE (reference sequence). The CDR3 covers 14 residues. V shed 3 bases, J shed 8 bases, and the junction held 7 bases outside the gene matches. Method: immunoSEQ multiplex PCR; TCRdb's copy keeps in-frame clones and lacks some. The sample lists more than 250,000 clones; about 89% were seen once. Cohort 3 donors counted as recovered after two negative PCRs, clearance, or resolved symptoms. This clone appeared a few times. This receptor was obtained from a woman between 18 and 30 years old who had recovered from COVID-19. Source material: PBMCs or T cells enriched from blood (not recorded which). The chain carries TRBV5-4 and TRBJ1-4; 7 positions match TRBD1. CDR3 nucleotide sequence: TGTGCCAGCAGCTCTCGACAGGGAGAAGAAAAACTGTTTTTT. This codes for CASSSRQGEEKLFF.